One T cell receptor beta chain is described in this entry. Its antigen is as yet unknown. The entry originates in a study of T-cell reconstitution after alpha-beta-depleted transplantation in children. Trimming cost V 0 bases and J 2 bases, with 6 bases left between them. Germline assignment: CDR1 SGHRS and CDR2 YFSETQ. The CDR3 totals 14 residues. The study's findings and limits: Reportedly, roughly two months post-transplant, alpha-beta T cells arose from several hundred expanded graft clones.

The TCRbeta library was prepared with unique molecular identifiers. Via MiXCR, TCRdb re-called the PCR reads, giving one row per CDR3 protein. Of about 76,000 distinct CDR3 sequences listed, 13% to 15% are singletons. This sequence originates from a male patient under 10 years old who had a stem cell transplant for acute lymphoblastic leukemia, so the T cells may come from the graft donor. The chain recombines TRBV5-1 with TRBJ1-5; D call uncertain. The input for sequencing was PBMCs, mostly from graft donor cells, taken 180 days after TCRalphabeta/CD19-depleted stem cell transplant. CDR3 DNA sequence: TGCGCCAGCAGCTTGGGGCGAGGCAATCAGCCCCAGCATTTT. This gives the protein CASSLGRGNQPQHF. The complete variable domain, with remaining parts taken from reference TRBV5-1 and TRBJ1-5, reads KAGVTQTPRYLIKTRGQQVTLSCSPISGHRSVSWYQQTPGQGLQFLFEYFSETQRNKGNFPGRFSGRQFSNSRSEMNVSTLELGDSALYLCASSLGRGNQPQHFGDGTRLSIL.